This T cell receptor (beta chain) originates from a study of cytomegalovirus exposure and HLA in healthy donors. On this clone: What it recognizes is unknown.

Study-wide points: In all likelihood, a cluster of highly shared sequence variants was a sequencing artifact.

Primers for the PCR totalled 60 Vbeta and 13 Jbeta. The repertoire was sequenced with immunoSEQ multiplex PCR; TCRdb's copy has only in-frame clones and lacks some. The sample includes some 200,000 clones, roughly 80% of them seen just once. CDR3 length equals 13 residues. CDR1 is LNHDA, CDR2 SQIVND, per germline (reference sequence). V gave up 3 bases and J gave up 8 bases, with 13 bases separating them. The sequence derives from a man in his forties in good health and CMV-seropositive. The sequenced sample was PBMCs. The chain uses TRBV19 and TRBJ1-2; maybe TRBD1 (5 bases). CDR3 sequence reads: CASSMDTTAGYTF. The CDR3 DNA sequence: TGTGCCAGTAGTATGGACACCACGGCGGGCTACACCTTC.